These 8 T cell receptor beta chains originate from one sample sequenced in a study of blood T cell repertoires in COVID-19. Some clones are missing from TCRdb's copy, which holds only in-frame ones; the method was immunoSEQ multiplex PCR. This table has about 40,000 clones, roughly 85% appearing once. Material: peripheral blood. These receptor sequences come from a human donor in a cohort sampled during active COVID-19.

J is TRBJ2-7 and V is TRBV11-1; 8 nucleotides match TRBD1. CDR1 is SGHAT, CDR2 FQDESV, per germline (reference sequence). Germline trimming cut 1 base from V and 2 bases from J; bases unmatched to any gene: 4. This CDR3 is built from 15 residues. CDR3 nucleotide sequence: TGTGCCAGCAGCTTAGGCGGGACAGGAACCTACGAGCAGTACTTC. It encodes CASSLGGTGTYEQYF. The full variable domain, rest sourced from reference TRBV11-1 and TRBJ2-7, is EAEVAQSPRYKITEKSQAVAFWCDPISGHATLYWYRQILGQGPELLVQFQDESVVDDSQLPKDRFSAERLKGVDSTLKIQPAELGDSAMYLCASSLGGTGTYEQYFGPGTRLTVT.

The rearrangement uses TRBV2 and TRBJ2-4; 15 bases line up with TRBD2. CDR1 SNHLY and CDR2 FYNNEI come from the germline V gene. The V segment lost 7 bases and the J segment 8 bases; nucleotides outside the gene matches: 18. The CDR3 is 19 amino acids. The CDR3 loop reads CASIEGRGLAGGREDIQYF. CDR3 nucleotides: TGTGCCAGCATCGAGGGACGGGGACTAGCGGGGGGCCGAGAGGACATTCAGTACTTC.

This chain connects TRBV7-6 to TRBJ2-7; 7 bases fit TRBD2. The germline V gene has CDR1 SGHVS and CDR2 FNYEAQ. This CDR3 region has 13 residues. J lost 5 bases, V lost 5 bases, and 6 bases had no gene match. Here the CDR3 DNA reads TGTGCCAGCAGCCCCAGGGCGGGGGACGAGCAGTACTTC. Translated: CASSPRAGDEQYF. The variable domain in full, with the rest retrieved from reference TRBV7-6 and TRBJ2-7, is GAGVSQSPRYKVTKRGQDVALRCDPISGHVSLYWYRQALGQGPEFLTYFNYEAQQDKSGLPNDRFSAERPEGSISTLTIQRTEQRDSAMYRCASSPRAGDEQYFGPGTRLTVT.

This chain links TRBV7-3 with TRBJ2-2; TRBD2 might be the D (6 bases). This CDR3 is 16 amino acids long. V was cut by 5 bases and J by 1 base, with 14 bases left in between. CDR1 and CDR2 (germline): SGHTA, FQGTGA. The CDR3 reads CASSPTGAGNTGELFF. The CDR3 nucleotides read TGTGCCAGCAGCCCCACGGGAGCGGGGAACACCGGGGAGCTGTTTTTT.

This chain links TRBV3-1 (or the pseudogene TRBV3-2) with TRBJ1-4, with 7 nucleotides matching TRBD1. CDR1 is LGHDT and CDR2 is YNNKEL in the germline V gene (reference sequence). This CDR3 has 17 amino acids. V lost 4 bases, J lost 0 bases, and 8 bases stayed unmatched. Written as DNA, the CDR3 is TGTGCCAGCAGCCTCCGGACAGGCCGTGCAACTAATGAAAAACTGTTTTTT. Its translation is CASSLRTGRATNEKLFF.

This clone was detected once. The chain combines TRBV5-8 with TRBJ1-1, with D hard to call. The V gene lost 0 bases and the J gene lost 5 bases, with 11 bases spanning the gap. There are 14 residues in the CDR3. CDR1 SGHTS and CDR2 YDEGEE come from the germline V gene. In DNA, the CDR3 is TGTGCCAGCAGCTTGGGGTATGGGGAGACTGAAGCTTTCTTT. Translating gives CASSLGYGETEAFF.

The CDR3 region is CASSLSGGWDTQYF. In DNA form, the CDR3 reads TGTGCCAGCAGCTTAAGCGGGGGGTGGGATACGCAGTATTTT. The rearrangement joins TRBV5-4 to TRBJ2-3, with 9 bases lining up with TRBD2. With 2 bases clipped from V and 6 bases from J, the junction kept 4 bases outside the gene matches. The germline V gene has CDR1 SGHNT and CDR2 YYREEE (reference sequence). The CDR3 consists of 14 residues.

The chain has TRBV6-2 or TRBV6-3 and TRBJ2-2; TRBD2 matches at 7 bases. Per the germline V gene, CDR1 is MNHEY and CDR2 is SVGEGT. Losses at the gene ends were 4 bases for V and 3 bases for J; bases not matched to a gene: 5. This CDR3 is 15 amino acids long. The CDR3 here is CASSLSAGYTGELFF. DNA for the CDR3: TGTGCCAGCAGTTTGTCAGCGGGGTACACCGGGGAGCTGTTTTTT.